This TCR beta chain was sequenced for a study of T cell changes during pregnancy in multiple sclerosis. Generated by immunoSEQ multiplex PCR, the TCRdb table keeps only in-frame clones and is missing some. The sample shows about 59,000 clones, roughly 92% of them seen only once. V shed 5 bases, J shed 4 bases, and the junction held 5 bases outside the gene matches. The germline gives CDR1 SGHVS, CDR2 FQNEAQ. The CDR3 covers 16 residues. The source material was peripheral blood, sampled in the third trimester of pregnancy. This sequence originates from a female donor in good health, enrolled as a control in a pregnancy study. V is TRBV7-8 and J is TRBJ2-5, with TRBD2 identical over 15 bases. As DNA, the CDR3 is TGTGCCAGCAGCCCGGGGACTAGCGGGAGGTTAGAGACCCAGTACTTC. Amino acid sequence: CASSPGTSGRLETQYF. Together with reference TRBV7-8 and TRBJ2-5, the CDR3 gives the full variable domain: GAGVSQSPRYKVAKRGQDVALRCDPISGHVSLFWYQQALGQGPEFLTYFQNEAQLDKSGLPSDRFFAERPEGSVSTLKIQRTQQEDSAVYLCASSPGTSGRLETQYFGPGTRLLVL.